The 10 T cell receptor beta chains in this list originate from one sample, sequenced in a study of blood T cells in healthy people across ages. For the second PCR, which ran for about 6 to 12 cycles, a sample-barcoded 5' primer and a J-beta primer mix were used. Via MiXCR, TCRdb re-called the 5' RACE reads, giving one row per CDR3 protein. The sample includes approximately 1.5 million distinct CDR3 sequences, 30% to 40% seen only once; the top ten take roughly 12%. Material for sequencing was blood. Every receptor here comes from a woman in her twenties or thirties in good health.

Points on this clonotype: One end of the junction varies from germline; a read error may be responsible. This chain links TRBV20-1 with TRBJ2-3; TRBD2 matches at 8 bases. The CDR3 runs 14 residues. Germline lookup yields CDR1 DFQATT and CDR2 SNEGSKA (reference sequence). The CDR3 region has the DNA TGTAGTGCTCTCCGCGGGGGGCGCACAGATACGCAGTATTTT. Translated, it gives CSALRGGRTDTQYF.

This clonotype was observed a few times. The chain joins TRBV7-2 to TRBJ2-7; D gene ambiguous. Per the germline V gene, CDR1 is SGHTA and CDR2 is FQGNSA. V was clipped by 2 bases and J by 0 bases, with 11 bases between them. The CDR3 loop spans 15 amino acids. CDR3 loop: CASSLSSLPSYEQYF. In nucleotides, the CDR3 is TGTGCCAGCAGCTTATCCTCCTTGCCCTCCTACGAGCAGTACTTC.

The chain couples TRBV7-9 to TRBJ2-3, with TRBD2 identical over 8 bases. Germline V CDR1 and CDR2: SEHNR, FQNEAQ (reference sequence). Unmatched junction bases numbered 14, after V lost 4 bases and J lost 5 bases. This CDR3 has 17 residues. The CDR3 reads CASSSVAAGVGRDTQYF. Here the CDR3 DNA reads TGTGCCAGCAGCTCCGTCGCAGCGGGAGTTGGTAGAGATACGCAGTATTTT.

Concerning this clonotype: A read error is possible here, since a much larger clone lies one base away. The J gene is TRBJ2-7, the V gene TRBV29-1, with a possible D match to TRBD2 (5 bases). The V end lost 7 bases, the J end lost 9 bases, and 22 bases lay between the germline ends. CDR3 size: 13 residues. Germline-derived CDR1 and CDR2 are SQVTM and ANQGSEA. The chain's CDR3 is CSALDGLSGGQYF. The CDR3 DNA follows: TGCAGCGCCCTGGACGGGTTAAGCGGTGGGCAGTACTTC.

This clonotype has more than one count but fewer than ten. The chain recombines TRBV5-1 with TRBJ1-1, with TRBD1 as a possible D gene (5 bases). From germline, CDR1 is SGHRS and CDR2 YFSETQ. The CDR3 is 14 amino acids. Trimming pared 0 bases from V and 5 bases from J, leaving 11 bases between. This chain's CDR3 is CASSLAREGTEAFF. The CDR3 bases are TGCGCCAGCAGCTTGGCCAGGGAGGGAACTGAAGCTTTCTTT.

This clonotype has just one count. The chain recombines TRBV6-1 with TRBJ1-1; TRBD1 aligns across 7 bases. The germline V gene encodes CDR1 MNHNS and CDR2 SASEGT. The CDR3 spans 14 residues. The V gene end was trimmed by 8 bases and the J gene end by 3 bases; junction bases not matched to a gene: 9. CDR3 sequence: CASVTATGYTEAFF. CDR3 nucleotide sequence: TGTGCCAGCGTGACCGCGACAGGGTACACTGAAGCTTTCTTT.

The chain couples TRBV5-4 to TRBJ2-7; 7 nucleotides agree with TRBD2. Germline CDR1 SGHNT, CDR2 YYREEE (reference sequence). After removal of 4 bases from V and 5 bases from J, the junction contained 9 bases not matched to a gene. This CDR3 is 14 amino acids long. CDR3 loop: CASSNQTSIHEQYF. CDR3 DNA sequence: TGTGCCAGCAGCAATCAGACTAGCATCCACGAGCAGTACTTC.

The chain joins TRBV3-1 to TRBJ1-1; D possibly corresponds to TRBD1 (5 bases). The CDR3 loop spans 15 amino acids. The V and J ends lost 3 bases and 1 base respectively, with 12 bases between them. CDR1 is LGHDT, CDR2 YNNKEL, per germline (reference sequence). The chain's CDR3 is CASSQGWGRNTEAFF. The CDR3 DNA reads TGTGCCAGCAGCCAGGGATGGGGGAGGAACACTGAAGCTTTCTTT.

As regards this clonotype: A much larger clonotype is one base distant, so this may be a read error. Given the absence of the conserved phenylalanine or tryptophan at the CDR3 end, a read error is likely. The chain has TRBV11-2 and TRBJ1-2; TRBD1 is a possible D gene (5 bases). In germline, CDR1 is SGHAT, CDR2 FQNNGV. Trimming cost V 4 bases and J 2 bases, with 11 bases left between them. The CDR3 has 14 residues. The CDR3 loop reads CASSSHRTNYGYTV. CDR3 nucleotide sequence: TGTGCCAGCAGCTCACACAGGACCAACTATGGCTACACCGTC.

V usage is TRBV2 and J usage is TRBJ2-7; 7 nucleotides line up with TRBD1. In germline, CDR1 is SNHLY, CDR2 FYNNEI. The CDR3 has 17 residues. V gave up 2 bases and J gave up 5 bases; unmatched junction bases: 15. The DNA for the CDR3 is TGTGCCAGCAGTGAAAGGCGGGTTAGAGACAGGGTCCACGAGCAGTACTTC. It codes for CASSERRVRDRVHEQYF.